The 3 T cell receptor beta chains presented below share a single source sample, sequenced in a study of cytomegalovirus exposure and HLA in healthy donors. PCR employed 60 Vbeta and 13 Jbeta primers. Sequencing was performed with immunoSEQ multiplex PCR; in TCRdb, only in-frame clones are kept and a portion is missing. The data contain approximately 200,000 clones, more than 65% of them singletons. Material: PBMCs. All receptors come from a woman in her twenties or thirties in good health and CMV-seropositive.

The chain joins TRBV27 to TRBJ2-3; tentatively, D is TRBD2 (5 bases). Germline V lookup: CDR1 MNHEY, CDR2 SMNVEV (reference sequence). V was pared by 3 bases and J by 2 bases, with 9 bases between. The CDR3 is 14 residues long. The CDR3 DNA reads TGTGCCAGCAGTTTTGGGAGCCTCACAGATACGCAGTATTTT. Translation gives CASSFGSLTDTQYF.

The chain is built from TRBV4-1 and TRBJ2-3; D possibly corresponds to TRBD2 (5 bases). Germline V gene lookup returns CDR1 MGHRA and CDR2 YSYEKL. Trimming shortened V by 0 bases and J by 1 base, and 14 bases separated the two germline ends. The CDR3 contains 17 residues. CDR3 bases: TGCGCCAGCAGCCAAGAACGGGATAATCGGGGCACAGATACGCAGTATTTT. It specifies CASSQERDNRGTDTQYF.

The CDR3: CASSSRTGGFNEQFF. The CDR3 nucleotides read TGTGCCAGCAGCTCCCGGACAGGGGGCTTCAATGAGCAGTTCTTC. The chain couples TRBV7-2 to TRBJ2-1; 11 nucleotides line up with TRBD1. The CDR3 is 15 amino acids. Germline assignment: CDR1 SGHTA and CDR2 FQGNSA. J lost 6 bases, V lost 4 bases, and 5 bases had no gene match.